These 11 T cell receptor beta chains were sequenced from one sample in a study of tumor and adjacent non-tumor tissue in lung cancer. RNA was extracted from bulk tissue without any cell sorting. More than 3 cm separated this lung sample from the edge of the tumor. TCRbeta libraries were built with three rounds of nested PCR, modified from ARM-PCR. TCRdb analysed the multiplex PCR reads with MiXCR anew, one entry per CDR3 protein. The table lists 80,000 or so distinct CDR3 sequences, 70% to 90% of them singletons, with approximately 51% in the top ten. Sample: distant non-tumor lung tissue. These receptors originate from a man in his 60s with non-small cell lung cancer.

The V and J genes are TRBV5-4 and TRBJ1-1; D not certain. The CDR3 runs 14 residues. Per germline, CDR1 SGHNT and CDR2 YYREEE (reference sequence). CDR3 nucleotide sequence: TGTGCAAGGAGCTTGTATGGGGTAAGGACTGAAGCTTTCTTT. This encodes CARSLYGVRTEAFF.

With regard to this clonotype: A read error may explain this, as a much larger clone is one base away. The DNA for the CDR3 is TGCAGTGCTAGATGGGGCAGGGGGCCTGAGGAGGGCTACACCTTC. Amino acid sequence: CSARWGRGPEEGYTF. V gene TRBV20-1 combines with J gene TRBJ1-2; 8 bases line up with TRBD1. The CDR3 contains 15 residues. CDR1 DFQATT and CDR2 SNEGSKA come from the germline V gene (reference sequence). V dropped 2 bases and J dropped 8; count of bases not matched to a gene: 13.

On this clonotype: The CDR3 does not end in the conserved phenylalanine or tryptophan, so this is likely a read error. V is TRBV30 and J is TRBJ2-3, with 8 bases identical to TRBD2. V shed 0 bases and J 4 bases; nucleotides not matched to a gene: 12. In germline, CDR1 is GTSNPN, CDR2 SVGIG (reference sequence). This CDR3 is 17 amino acids long. The DNA for the CDR3 is TGTGCCTGGAGTGTCGGAGCGGGAGTGGATCCCTCAGATACGCAGTATTTA. Its protein is CAWSVGAGVDPSDTQYL.

This clonotype has only one observation. Germline is not matched at one junction end, which may reflect a read error. The chain has TRBV20-1 and TRBJ1-5, with a possible D match to TRBD1 (6 bases). Per germline, CDR1 DFQATT and CDR2 SNEGSKA (reference sequence). The CDR3 runs 15 residues. The CDR3 DNA follows: TGCATTGCTAGAGATCAACAGGGTGATGGGCAGCCCCAGCATTTT. Translation gives CIARDQQGDGQPQHF.

Comment on this clonotype: The junction and the germline gene differ at one end; a read error may be behind it. The J gene is TRBJ1-1, the V gene TRBV29-1; no reliable D call. This CDR3 comprises 13 residues. CDR1 and CDR2 from the germline V gene are SQVTM and ANQGSEA. CDR3 in amino acids: CSTGQDQNTEALF. CDR3 coding DNA: TGCAGCACCGGGCAGGACCAGAACACTGAAGCTTTATTT.

As regards this clonotype: The junction does not match germline at one end; this may be a read error. The chain links TRBV24-1 to TRBJ2-1; 13 bases fit TRBD2. The CDR3 is 18 amino acids. CDR1 and CDR2 from the germline V gene are KGHDR and SFDVKD. This chain's CDR3 is CASSDAGLAGEPGNEQFF. CDR3 DNA: TGTGCCAGCAGTGATGCTGGACTAGCGGGAGAGCCTGGTAATGAGCAGTTCTTC.

Worth noting for this clonotype: Given the absence of the conserved phenylalanine or tryptophan at the CDR3 end, a read error is likely. The chain links TRBV20-1 to TRBJ2-7, with TRBD2 matching over 8 bases. The CDR3 has 15 residues. Germline CDR1 and CDR2: DFQATT and SNEGSKA (reference sequence). V dropped 5 bases and J dropped 7; count of bases not matched to a gene: 16. CDR3 DNA sequence: TGCAGTGCTGTTTCCGGGACTAGTGGTCTGAGGGAGCAGTACATC. It specifies CSAVSGTSGLREQYI.

With regard to this clonotype: The missing conserved phenylalanine or tryptophan at the end of this CDR3 makes a read error likely. The CDR3 spells CACNYSGQSSQPQHC. The CDR3 nucleotides are TGTGCCTGCAATTACAGTGGACAGAGTAGTCAGCCCCAGCATTGT. This sequence joins TRBV6-5 and TRBJ1-5; tentative D call: TRBD1 (6 bases). The germline V and J ends were trimmed by 11 bases and 6 bases, with 23 bases remaining between them. This CDR3 is 15 amino acids long. Germline loops: CDR1 MNHEY, CDR2 SVGAGI.

The chain recombines TRBV11-3 with TRBJ2-1, with 7 positions matching TRBD2. The trim removed 8 bases at V and 7 bases at J, leaving 14 bases unmatched. Per germline, CDR1 SGHNT and CDR2 YENEEA. The CDR3 is 15 residues long. The CDR3 DNA reads as TGTGCCAGCCTCCTCTCGGGAGGTTATCTGAATGAGCAGTTCTTC. Its protein is CASLLSGGYLNEQFF.

The chain has TRBV7-9 and TRBJ1-6; TRBD1 matches at 7 bases. Germline V gene lookup returns CDR1 SEHNR and CDR2 FQNEAQ (reference sequence). The CDR3 covers 16 residues. V trimming: 4 bases; J trimming: 8 bases; junction bases outside the gene matches: 11. Here the CDR3 reads CASSSLNRGSDSPLHF. In nucleotides, the CDR3 is TGTGCCAGCAGCTCGCTTAACAGGGGTTCGGATTCACCCCTCCACTTT.

The chain carries TRBV4-3 and TRBJ1-1; D remains unclear. V dropped 9 bases and J dropped 4 bases, with 15 bases sitting between them. Germline V gives CDR1 LGHNA, CDR2 YSLEER. This CDR3 region has 13 residues. Here the CDR3 DNA reads TGCGCCAGTAGGCAAGAGACCCTCACTGAAGCTTTCTTT. Protein: CASRQETLTEAFF.